Listed below are T cell receptor beta chains from one sample, sequenced in a study of control samples from healthy donors and cancer patients. Assay: immunoSEQ multiplex PCR; the TCRdb copy retains only in-frame clones and omits some. Here the sample spans under 50,000 clones, 87% being singletons. The sample taken for sequencing was PBMCs. The receptors shown here come from a woman between 55 and 75 years old with lung cancer. CDR3s include the opening cysteine and the closing phenylalanine or tryptophan. A D gene is named only where the DNA matches it firmly. Only some rows state a clone size, as once, few, many or a class for expanded clones.

D	V	J	size	CDR3	DNA
-	TRBV27	TRBJ2-3	-	CASRGSTGDTQYF	TGTGCCAGCAGGGGGTCGACCGGGGATACGCAGTATTTT
TRBD1	TRBV5-5	TRBJ2-3	few	CASSLPQGARDTQYF	TGTGCCAGCAGCCTACCGCAGGGGGCAAGAGATACGCAGTATTTT
-	TRBV19	TRBJ1-1	-	CASSIRERAEAFF	TGTGCCAGTAGTATTCGGGAACGGGCTGAAGCTTTCTTT
-	TRBV20-1	TRBJ2-1	-	CSARRGYEQFF	TGCAGTGCTAGACGGGGGTATGAGCAGTTCTTC
TRBD1	TRBV29-1	TRBJ1-2	-	CSVPDRVNGYTF	TGCAGCGTTCCTGACAGGGTCAATGGCTACACCTTC
TRBD2	TRBV7-3	TRBJ2-3	-	CASSLVGLAGGGDTQYF	TGTGCCAGCAGCTTAGTGGGGCTAGCGGGAGGCGGAGATACGCAGTATTTT
TRBD1	TRBV9	TRBJ2-1	-	CASSVEGRYRGYNEQFF	TGTGCCAGCAGCGTAGAGGGTCGGTACAGGGGGTACAATGAGCAGTTCTTC
-	TRBV11-3	TRBJ1-2	-	CASSRGANYGYTF	TGTGCCAGCAGCAGAGGGGCTAACTATGGCTACACCTTC
TRBD1	TRBV7-9	TRBJ2-7	-	CAAGRDRNSYEQYF	TGTGCCGCCGGGCGGGACAGGAACTCCTACGAGCAGTACTTC
-	TRBV9	TRBJ2-3	once	CASSATGYSQTDTQYF	TGTGCCAGCAGCGCCACAGGGTACAGCCAGACAGATACGCAGTATTTT
-	TRBV4-3	TRBJ1-3	-	CASSQDRTSGNTIYF	TGCGCCAGCAGCCAAGATCGGACTTCTGGAAACACCATATATTTT
-	TRBV28	TRBJ2-1	-	CASINGGTTYNEQFF	TGTGCCAGCATTAACGGGGGTACGACTTACAATGAGCAGTTCTTC
-	TRBV4-1	TRBJ2-1	-	CASSQDEAPNEQFF	TGCGCCAGCAGCCAAGATGAAGCACCCAATGAGCAGTTCTTC
-	TRBV6-5	TRBJ2-2	-	CASSLTGSSNTGELFF	TGTGCCAGCAGTTTAACAGGGTCCTCGAACACCGGGGAGCTGTTTTTT
-	TRBV12-3/TRBV12-4	TRBJ1-6	few	CASRKGESPLHF	TGTGCCAGCAGAAAAGGGGAATCACCCCTCCACTTT
-	TRBV10-3	TRBJ2-7	-	CAIAGGVVGYEQYF	TGTGCCATCGCAGGAGGGGTGGTAGGCTACGAGCAGTACTTC
-	TRBV28	TRBJ1-1	-	CASSSPPGGDDTEAFF	TGTGCCAGCAGCTCCCCCCCCGGGGGCGATGACACTGAAGCTTTCTTT
TRBD1	TRBV9	TRBJ1-2	-	CASSDETGWFGYTF	TGTGCCAGCAGCGATGAGACAGGGTGGTTTGGCTACACCTTC
TRBD1	TRBV7-6	TRBJ1-3	-	CASSPRQGMRGNTIYF	TGTGCCAGCAGCCCTCGACAGGGGATGAGAGGAAACACCATATATTTT
-	TRBV10-1	TRBJ2-3	-	CASSESVGEDTQYF	TGCGCCAGCAGTGAGTCGGTCGGGGAAGATACGCAGTATTTT
TRBD1	TRBV11-2	TRBJ1-2	-	CASSLRGPPGGYTF	TGTGCCAGCAGCCTCAGGGGGCCCCCGGGTGGCTACACCTTC
TRBD1	TRBV12-3/TRBV12-4	TRBJ2-7	-	CASRPGQGTEQYF	TGTGCCAGCAGACCGGGACAGGGGACCGAGCAGTACTTC
-	TRBV6-1	TRBJ1-5	few	CASSEGAVMWPQHF	TGTGCCAGCAGTGAAGGAGCGGTGATGTGGCCCCAGCATTTT
-	TRBV9	TRBJ2-1	-	CASSVVDVHEQFF	TGTGCCAGCAGCGTAGTAGATGTCCATGAGCAGTTCTTC
-	TRBV18	TRBJ2-3	-	CASSPISRGGTDTQYF	TGTGCCAGCTCACCAATCTCAAGGGGCGGCACAGATACGCAGTATTTT
-	TRBV9	TRBJ1-6	-	CASSVGPGQNSPLHF	TGTGCCAGCAGCGTAGGTCCCGGCCAAAATTCACCCCTCCACTTT
-	TRBV7-3	TRBJ1-1	-	CASTTSGPANTEAFF	TGTGCCAGCACAACTTCTGGGCCAGCTAACACTGAAGCTTTCTTT
TRBD1	TRBV5-1	TRBJ1-2	-	CASRLQGAHIANYGYTF	TGCGCCAGCAGACTCCAGGGGGCGCATATAGCTAACTATGGCTACACCTTC
-	TRBV2	TRBJ2-1	-	CALGQSRVNEQFF	TGTGCCTTAGGGCAGTCTAGGGTCAATGAGCAGTTCTTC
-	TRBV6-5	TRBJ2-5	-	CASSEGTGLETQYF	TGTGCCAGCAGCGAGGGGACGGGCTTGGAGACCCAGTACTTC
-	TRBV5-1	TRBJ1-2	-	CASSLVSTGLYGYTF	TGCGCCAGCAGCTTGGTCTCCACAGGGCTCTATGGCTACACCTTC
-	TRBV7-2	TRBJ2-2	-	CASSSNTGELFF	TGTGCCAGCAGCTCTAACACCGGGGAGCTGTTTTTT
-	TRBV27	TRBJ2-7	-	CASSHSNSYEQYF	TGTGCCAGCAGTCACAGTAACTCCTACGAGCAGTACTTC
-	TRBV18	TRBJ1-2	-	CASSPEGGPTNYGYTF	TGTGCCAGCTCACCAGAGGGGGGGCCAACTAACTATGGCTACACCTTC
-	TRBV7-9	TRBJ1-2	-	CASSIISWDHGYTF	TGTGCCAGCAGCATTATATCGTGGGACCATGGCTACACCTTC
-	TRBV7-9	TRBJ1-1	-	CASSPGLYHEAFF	TGTGCCAGCAGTCCGGGACTCTACCATGAAGCTTTCTTT
TRBD1	TRBV30	TRBJ1-5	-	CAWSPQRGQGRIQSYQPQHF	TGTGCCTGGAGTCCCCAGAGGGGACAGGGAAGGATTCAGTCCTATCAGCCCCAGCATTTT
-	TRBV7-9	TRBJ1-2	-	CASSLVGAYGYTF	TGTGCCAGCAGCTTAGTGGGGGCCTATGGCTACACCTTC
TRBD1	TRBV28	TRBJ2-7	-	CASSPHRDRDSYEQYF	TGTGCCAGCAGTCCACACCGGGACAGGGATTCCTACGAGCAGTACTTC
-	TRBV7-2	TRBJ1-4	-	CASSLTPSGLGEKLFF	TGTGCCAGCAGCTTAACTCCGTCGGGTCTGGGGGAAAAACTGTTTTTT
TRBD2	TRBV30	TRBJ2-1	-	CAWRGIAGYYNEQFF	TGTGCCTGGAGGGGGATAGCGGGGTATTACAATGAGCAGTTCTTC
-	TRBV7-9	TRBJ1-4	-	CASSFPATNEKLFF	TGTGCCAGCAGCTTCCCTGCAACTAATGAAAAACTGTTTTTT
-	TRBV6-5	TRBJ1-2	-	CASSYSMSLNYGYTF	TGTGCCAGCAGTTACTCGATGTCCCTTAACTATGGCTACACCTTC
-	TRBV5-1	TRBJ2-7	-	CASSQGVLLNEQYF	TGCGCCAGCAGCCAAGGGGTACTGTTGAACGAGCAGTACTTC
TRBD1	TRBV2	TRBJ2-5	-	CASSERGQGFQETQYF	TGTGCCAGCAGTGAACGTGGACAGGGTTTTCAAGAGACCCAGTACTTC
TRBD2	TRBV7-6	TRBJ2-1	-	CASSPRTSGSYEQFF	TGTGCCAGCAGCCCGCGGACTAGCGGGAGTTATGAGCAGTTCTTC
-	TRBV4-3	TRBJ2-1	-	CASSQGSSYNEQFF	TGCGCCAGCAGCCAAGGGAGCTCCTACAATGAGCAGTTCTTC
-	TRBV6-5	TRBJ1-1	-	CASSRHKNTEAFF	TGTGCCAGCAGTCGTCACAAGAACACTGAAGCTTTCTTT
-	TRBV5-4	TRBJ2-5	-	CASSFDGYETQYF	TGTGCCAGCAGCTTCGACGGTTATGAGACCCAGTACTTC
TRBD2	TRBV7-2	TRBJ2-5	-	CASSFGLAGEAQYF	TGTGCCAGCAGCTTCGGACTAGCGGGAGAGGCCCAGTACTTC